Presented here are 21 T cell receptor beta chains from one specimen sequenced in a study of regulatory T cells in long-lasting Graves disease. Both iRepertoire HTBI primers and Arm-PCR of CDR3 regions were used to build the TCR beta libraries. Each CDR3 protein gets one entry after TCRdb re-called the multiplex PCR reads with MiXCR. The sample yields hundreds of thousands of distinct CDR3 sequences, 13% seen once. Time point described: newly diagnosed GD, antithyroid drugs for less than 3 months. Scientists built the TCR library using RNA that was extracted from PBMCs. These sequences were also reported in another study, on T cells in Graves' hyperthyroidism and ophthalmopathy.

The sequencing here drew on peripheral blood mononuclear cells (PBMCs), taken at new diagnosis, from a patient treated with antithyroid drugs. These receptors were taken from a man under 40 with Graves disease.

The sample holds a few counts of this clonotype. The V gene is TRBV5-1, the J gene TRBJ2-3, with D hard to call. The germline CDR1 and CDR2 sequences are SGHRS and YFSETQ. This CDR3 region has 13 residues. Trimming stripped 4 bases from V and 3 bases from J, with 9 bases between. The CDR3 DNA reads TGCGCCAGCAGCCGCTCAGCAACAGATACGCAGTATTTT. Its translation: CASSRSATDTQYF.

As concerns this clonotype: A much bigger clone sits one base away, suggesting this may be a read error. The rearrangement links TRBV5-1 to TRBJ2-1; D uncertain. This CDR3 is 14 amino acids long. Germline V gene sequence: CDR1 SGHRS, CDR2 YFSETQ. The V and J ends lost 4 bases and 8 bases respectively, with 16 bases between them. In DNA form, the CDR3 reads TGCGCCAGCAGCGCTTTAGTGGGAACGGATGAGCAGTTCTTC. Translated: CASSALVGTDEQFF.

This clonotype appeared many times. The rearrangement joins TRBV24-1 to TRBJ2-2, with 10 nucleotides matching TRBD2. With V trimmed by 0 bases and J by 3 bases, 3 bases remained unmatched. CDR1 is KGHDR and CDR2 is SFDVKD in the germline V gene. CDR3 length equals 17 residues. The CDR3 nucleotides are TGTGCCACCAGTGATTTGCTAGCGGGAGAAGACACCGGGGAGCTGTTTTTT. It is translated as CATSDLLAGEDTGELFF.

This clonotype came up many times. The V gene is TRBV2, the J gene TRBJ2-3; 8 bases line up with TRBD1. V was clipped by 3 bases and J by 1 base; unmatched bases: 3. This CDR3 has 15 residues. Per germline, CDR1 SNHLY and CDR2 FYNNEI. Written as DNA, the CDR3 is TGTGCCAGCAGTGACGGGACAGGTCGCACAGATACGCAGTATTTT. As protein: CASSDGTGRTDTQYF. Together with reference TRBV2 and TRBJ2-3, the CDR3 gives the full variable domain: EPEVTQTPSHQVTQMGQEVILRCVPISNHLYFYWYRQILGQKVEFLVSFYNNEISEKSEIFDDQFSVERPDGSNFTLKIRSTKLEDSAMYFCASSDGTGRTDTQYFGPGTRLTVL.

This clonotype was recorded many times. V usage is TRBV2 and J usage is TRBJ2-1; D is ambiguous. This CDR3 has 12 amino acids. Germline V gene sequence: CDR1 SNHLY, CDR2 FYNNEI. V lost 7 bases and J lost 8, with 12 bases in between. CDR3 bases: TGTGCCAGCACTGGGCTTTTGGATGAGCAGTTCTTC. Translated, it gives CASTGLLDEQFF.

This clonotype was detected many times. The genes are TRBV6-1 and TRBJ2-5; TRBD2 matches at 12 bases. CDR3 length: 16 residues. J lost 4 bases, V lost 6 bases, and 9 bases had no gene match. The V gene's germline CDR1 is MNHNS and CDR2 SASEGT. CDR3 in DNA: TGTGCCAGCAGCCCTGGACTAGCGGGACCCCCAGAGACCCAGTACTTC. This translates into CASSPGLAGPPETQYF.

The rearrangement joins TRBV12-3 or TRBV12-4 to TRBJ2-3; 10 nucleotides agree with TRBD2. J gave up 6 bases and V 3 bases, and 6 bases lay outside the gene matches. This CDR3 has 15 residues. This chain's CDR3 is CASSFGAGGQDTQYF. The CDR3 nucleotides are TGTGCCAGCAGTTTTGGAGCGGGAGGGCAGGATACGCAGTATTTT.

This clonotype has just a few counts. The chain uses TRBV2 and TRBJ2-7; 15 bases line up with TRBD2. The germline gives CDR1 SNHLY, CDR2 FYNNEI. This CDR3 is built from 14 residues. The V gene end was trimmed by 6 bases and the J gene end by 4 bases; junction bases not matched to a gene: 1. CDR3 protein: CASRGLAGGYEQYF. CDR3 bases: TGTGCCAGCAGAGGACTAGCGGGAGGGTACGAGCAGTACTTC.

This clonotype showed up just a few times. The chain uses TRBV7-9 and TRBJ2-3; 12 bases are shared with TRBD2. CDR1 and CDR2 from the germline V gene are SEHNR and FQNEAQ (reference sequence). The CDR3 is 16 residues long. Trimming took 3 bases from V and 1 from J; bases not matched to a gene: 2. The CDR3 reads CASSFLAGGGTDTQYF. The CDR3 region has the DNA TGTGCCAGCAGCTTCCTAGCGGGGGGGGGCACAGATACGCAGTATTTT.

This clonotype was counted many times. The chain has TRBV18 and TRBJ1-6, with 11 bases matching TRBD1. The CDR3 consists of 15 residues. Trimming took 2 bases from V and 10 from J; bases not matched to a gene: 4. Germline loops: CDR1 KGHSH, CDR2 LQKENI. Written as DNA, the CDR3 is TGTGCCAGCTCACCAAAGGACAGGGGGCAATCACCCCTCCACTTT. Translating it yields CASSPKDRGQSPLHF.

This clonotype was counted at least ten times. This rearrangement joins TRBV24-1 to TRBJ2-2; 9 bases match TRBD2. V lost 0 bases to trimming and J lost 2 bases; unmatched junction nucleotides: 15. Germline-derived CDR1 and CDR2 are KGHDR and SFDVKD. The CDR3 is 21 residues long. DNA of the CDR3: TGTGCCACCAGTGATTTGGGCAGGGATGTAGCGGGAGCGGTTAACACCGGGGAGCTGTTTTTT. This codes for CATSDLGRDVAGAVNTGELFF.

In the case of this clonotype: This could be a read error, since a much larger clone is one nucleotide away. The CDR3 does not end in the conserved phenylalanine or tryptophan, so this is likely a read error. This chain links TRBV30 with TRBJ1-2; D is perhaps TRBD1 (5 bases). The CDR3 length is 15 residues. The V gene lost 1 base and the J gene lost 7 bases, with 19 bases spanning the gap. Looked up from germline, CDR1 is GTSNPN and CDR2 is SVGIG (reference sequence). CDR3 sequence reads: CAWSEGPIGGRGYTL. The CDR3 region has the DNA TGTGCCTGGAGTGAGGGCCCGATCGGGGGACGTGGCTACACCCTC.

This clonotype has a count of ten or more. In DNA, the CDR3 is TGCAGTGCTAGGCCCCGGGGTAGCGCTTTCTTT. Translated: CSARPRGSAFF. The chain recombines TRBV20-1 with TRBJ1-1; D gene uncertain. The length of the CDR3 is 11 residues. Germline CDR1 and CDR2: DFQATT and SNEGSKA (reference sequence). V shed 3 bases and J shed 11 bases, with 13 bases lying between them.

There are a few counts of this clonotype. This chain connects TRBV7-9 to TRBJ2-7; a weak D match, TRBD1 (6 bases). Germline CDR1 is SEHNR and CDR2 is FQNEAQ (reference sequence). Deletions cut 6 bases from V and 5 bases from J, with 14 bases between. The CDR3 sequence is 13 residues long. The DNA for the CDR3 is TGTGCCAGCAGATACCAGGGGTACGACGAGCAGTACTTC. Its translation is CASRYQGYDEQYF.

The rearrangement joins TRBV7-9 to TRBJ1-1; no definite D call. The CDR3 sequence is 13 residues long. V gave up 5 bases and J gave up 4 bases, with 11 bases separating them. Germline CDR1 is SEHNR and CDR2 is FQNEAQ (reference sequence). The CDR3 loop is CASSGGSGTEAFF. In DNA form, the CDR3 reads TGTGCCAGCAGCGGAGGATCGGGCACTGAAGCTTTCTTT.

This clonotype was observed many times. The V and J genes are TRBV18 and TRBJ2-1; TRBD2 agrees at 10 bases. After removal of 6 bases from V and 5 bases from J, the junction contained 7 bases not matched to a gene. The CDR3 covers 15 residues. Germline loops: CDR1 KGHSH, CDR2 LQKENI. DNA of the CDR3: TGTGCCAGCTCGCCTACTAGCGGGAACCACAATGAGCAGTTCTTC. This sequence encodes CASSPTSGNHNEQFF.

This clonotype has a count of ten or more. The chain combines TRBV6-5 with TRBJ2-1; TRBD2 is a possible D gene (6 bases). The CDR3 covers 13 residues. CDR1 is MNHEY, CDR2 SVGAGI, per germline. V lost 2 bases to trimming and J lost 8 bases, with 10 bases between them. The CDR3 coding sequence is TGTGCCAGCAGTTACAAGGGAGGCGATGAGCAGTTCTTC. Translating it yields CASSYKGGDEQFF.

At least ten counts were recorded for this clonotype. The gene calls are TRBV2 and TRBJ2-2; 15 bases are shared with TRBD2. This CDR3 has 18 residues. From germline, CDR1 is SNHLY and CDR2 FYNNEI. Trimming removed 5 bases from V and 2 bases from J; junction bases left unmatched: 6. The CDR3: CASSWTSGRAFNTGELFF. CDR3 in DNA: TGTGCCAGCAGTTGGACTAGCGGGAGGGCCTTTAACACCGGGGAGCTGTTTTTT.

In this sample, this clonotype turned up many times. The J gene is TRBJ1-1, the V gene TRBV5-1; D possibly corresponds to TRBD1 (6 bases). Germline assignment: CDR1 SGHRS and CDR2 YFSETQ. The CDR3 contains 14 residues. The ends were cut back, 4 bases at V and 1 base at J, with 11 bases in the middle. CDR3 in amino acids: CASSATQGNTEAFF. The CDR3 bases are TGCGCCAGCAGCGCAACACAGGGGAACACTGAAGCTTTCTTT.

This clonotype was observed at least ten times. The rearrangement joins TRBV5-1 to TRBJ2-3; 10 bases are a match to TRBD2. The CDR3 spans 18 residues. V lost 0 bases to trimming and J lost 2 bases; unmatched junction nucleotides: 9. Per the germline V gene, CDR1 is SGHRS and CDR2 is YFSETQ. CDR3 coding DNA: TGCGCCAGCAGCTTGGGCTCTTTAGCGGGAGGCCTCACAGATACGCAGTATTTT. This translates into CASSLGSLAGGLTDTQYF.

This clonotype was counted many times. This chain connects TRBV5-6 to TRBJ2-7; no clear D gene. V lost 0 bases and J 0 bases, leaving 10 bases between the germline ends. Germline-derived CDR1 and CDR2 are SGHDT and YYEEEE. This CDR3 is built from 15 residues. The CDR3 region has the DNA TGTGCCAGCAGCTTGGGACACCTGAGCTCCTACGAGCAGTACTTC. Translated: CASSLGHLSSYEQYF. Variable domain in full (rest from reference TRBV5-6 and TRBJ2-7): DAGVTQSPTHLIKTRGQQVTLRCSPKSGHDTVSWYQQALGQGPQFIFQYYEEEERQRGNFPDRFSGHQFPNYSSELNVNALLLGDSALYLCASSLGHLSSYEQYFGPGTRLTVT.